This is a list of T cell receptor beta chains from one sample in a study of T cells in Graves' hyperthyroidism and ophthalmopathy. MiXCR was run by TCRdb on the multiplex PCR reads, yielding one entry per CDR3 protein. Among about 400,000 distinct CDR3 sequences listed, more than 14% were seen once. The source material was blood. Receptors were obtained from a woman between 25 and 40 years old with Graves' ophthalmopathy. The CDR3 runs from the conserved cysteine through the conserved F or W. A D gene is named only where the DNA matches it firmly. Expanded clones are given a class, and other clones once, few, many or no size at all.

TRBV20-1	.	.	TRBJ1-1	CSASFPRDKATEAFF	TGCAGTGCTAGTTTCCCCCGGGACAAGGCCACTGAAGCTTTCTTT
TRBV29-1	many	.	TRBJ1-2	CSVGTHGYTF	TGCAGCGTTGGAACTCATGGCTACACCTTC
TRBV20-1	many	.	TRBJ2-1	CSARDLSGAGSSYNEQFF	TGCAGTGCTAGAGATCTGTCAGGGGCAGGCAGCTCCTACAATGAGCAGTTCTTC
TRBV30	.	TRBD1	TRBJ2-3	CAWSVRDRVTDTQYF	TGTGCCTGGAGTGTACGGGACAGGGTTACAGATACGCAGTATTTT
TRBV5-1	few	.	TRBJ1-2	CASSLDGRTNYGYTF	TGCGCCAGCAGCTTGGACGGACGGACTAACTATGGCTACACCTTC
TRBV18	many	.	TRBJ2-1	CASSHGQVEQFF	TGTGCCAGCTCACACGGACAAGTTGAGCAGTTCTTC
TRBV12-5	.	TRBD1	TRBJ1-1	CASGLPRDRGRRDTEAFF	TGTGCTAGTGGTTTGCCCCGGGACAGGGGGCGGAGGGACACTGAAGCTTTCTTT
TRBV10-3	.	.	TRBJ1-2	CAIKASSYYGYTF	TGTGCCATCAAGGCCAGTAGCTACTATGGCTACACCTTC
TRBV9	.	TRBD1	TRBJ2-3	CASSVEQGTDTQYF	TGTGCCAGCAGCGTAGAACAGGGGACAGATACGCAGTATTTT
TRBV12-3/TRBV12-4	many	.	TRBJ1-1	CASSPRQEYTEAFF	TGTGCCAGCAGTCCACGACAGGAATACACTGAAGCTTTCTTT
TRBV11-3	many	TRBD2	TRBJ2-3	CASTAREGFTDTQYF	TGTGCCAGCACCGCCCGGGAGGGGTTCACAGATACGCAGTATTTT
TRBV7-8	many	TRBD2	TRBJ2-7	CASSLASGGSSYEQYF	TGTGCCAGCAGCTTAGCTAGCGGGGGGAGCTCCTACGAGCAGTACTTC
TRBV28	few	.	TRBJ1-3	CASSLFGMRNTIYF	TGTGCCAGCAGTTTGTTTGGTATGAGAAACACCATATATTTT
TRBV7-2	many	TRBD2	TRBJ2-3	CASSLSGVTDTQYF	TGTGCCAGCAGCTTAAGCGGGGTCACAGATACGCAGTATTTT
TRBV7-6	many	.	TRBJ2-1	CASSLVVGFNNEQFF	TGTGCCAGCAGCTTAGTAGTCGGCTTCAACAATGAGCAGTTCTTC
TRBV20-1	many	TRBD1	TRBJ2-7	CSARPRDRDYEQYF	TGCAGTGCTAGACCGAGGGACAGGGATTACGAGCAGTACTTC
TRBV20-1	many	.	TRBJ1-1	CSAREPGKAEAFF	TGCAGTGCTAGGGAACCTGGGAAGGCTGAAGCTTTCTTT
TRBV20-1	many	TRBD1	TRBJ2-5	CSAIQGQETQYF	TGCAGTGCTATACAGGGGCAAGAGACCCAGTACTTC
TRBV12-3/TRBV12-4	many	.	TRBJ1-2	CASGDFGGGGFSYGYTF	TGTGCCAGCGGAGATTTTGGGGGAGGTGGATTTAGCTATGGCTACACCTTC
TRBV28	.	.	TRBJ2-4	CASSLPGVAKNIQYF	TGTGCCAGCAGTTTACCGGGGGTAGCCAAAAACATTCAGTACTTC
TRBV29-1	many	.	TRBJ2-7	CSVEDGGSEQYF	TGCAGCGTTGAAGATGGGGGGTCCGAGCAGTACTTC
TRBV10-3	many	.	TRBJ1-2	CAIGQSNYGYTF	TGTGCCATTGGACAGAGCAACTATGGCTACACCTTC
TRBV10-3	many	TRBD2	TRBJ2-5	CAISEELAGTETQYF	TGTGCCATCAGTGAGGAACTAGCGGGGACTGAGACCCAGTACTTC
TRBV15	many	.	TRBJ1-1	CATSSLAISEAFF	TGTGCCACCAGCAGTTTGGCGATATCTGAAGCTTTCTTT
TRBV28	many	.	TRBJ2-2	CASSFRNTGELFF	TGTGCCAGCAGTTTCCGTAACACCGGGGAGCTGTTTTTT
TRBV19	.	TRBD1	TRBJ1-2	CATRGQGSKYYGYTF	TGTGCCACAAGGGGACAGGGTTCCAAATACTATGGCTACACCTTC
TRBV19	.	.	TRBJ1-5	CASSISGGLYQPQHF	TGTGCCAGTAGTATAAGTGGGGGGTTATATCAGCCCCAGCATTTT
TRBV7-9	many	TRBD2	TRBJ2-7	CASSLSSGVYEQYF	TGTGCCAGCAGCTTATCTAGCGGGGTCTACGAGCAGTACTTC
TRBV11-1	many	.	TRBJ1-2	CASSPRPSGYTF	TGTGCCAGCAGCCCACGGCCATCTGGCTACACCTTC